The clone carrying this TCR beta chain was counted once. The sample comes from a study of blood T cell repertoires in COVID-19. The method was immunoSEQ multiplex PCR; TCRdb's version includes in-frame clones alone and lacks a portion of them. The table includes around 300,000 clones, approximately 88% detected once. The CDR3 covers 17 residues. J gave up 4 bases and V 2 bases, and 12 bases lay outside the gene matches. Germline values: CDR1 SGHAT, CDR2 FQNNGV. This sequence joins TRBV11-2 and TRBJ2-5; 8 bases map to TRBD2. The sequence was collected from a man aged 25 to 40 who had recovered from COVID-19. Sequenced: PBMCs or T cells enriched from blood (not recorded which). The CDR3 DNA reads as TGTGCCAGCAGCTTATTTTATGAGCGGGGGACTTTAGAGACCCAGTACTTC. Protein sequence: CASSLFYERGTLETQYF.